One and the same sample provided the 23 T cell receptor beta chains below, sequenced in a study of regulatory and conventional T cells in RAG deficiency. The sorted conventional CD4+ T cells were CD25-low and CD127-high, with genomic DNA sequenced. Profiled with immunoSEQ multiplex PCR; TCRdb holds only in-frame clones, not every one. The sample lists tens of thousands of clones, just under 90% occurring once. The data were also submitted as part of a second study, on regulatory T cells. That work states: Amplification used 52 TRBV primers and 13 TRBJ primers.

Sequences were obtained from CD4+ effector T cells sorted from blood. The receptors here all came from a human donor in good health.

The rearrangement joins TRBV10-3 to TRBJ1-5; D unclear. There are 16 residues in the CDR3. Germline CDR1 reads ENHRY; CDR2 reads SYGVKD. Trimming cost V 5 bases and J 6 bases, with 20 bases left between them. The CDR3 DNA reads TGTGCCATCAGTACCCTCGGGCCCCGAACGGGTCAGCCCCAGCATTTT. It specifies CAISTLGPRTGQPQHF.

The chain carries TRBV11-2 and TRBJ2-7; perhaps TRBD2 as D (6 bases). This CDR3 has 14 amino acids. Germline loops: CDR1 SGHAT, CDR2 FQNNGV. Trimming pared 5 bases from V and 4 bases from J, leaving 15 bases between. CDR3 in DNA: TGTGCCAGCAGCGAGTTGCGGGATTCGTACGAGCAGTACTTC. Translated, it gives CASSELRDSYEQYF.

The chain recombines TRBV6-6 with TRBJ2-2, with D tentatively TRBD1 or TRBD2 (5 bases each). Deletions cut 2 bases from V and 0 bases from J, with 7 bases between. Germline V gene sequence: CDR1 MNHNY, CDR2 SVGAGI (reference sequence). The CDR3 covers 15 residues. The CDR3 DNA sequence: TGTGCCAGCAGTTACGGGACGGCGAACACCGGGGAGCTGTTTTTT. Translated: CASSYGTANTGELFF.

J is TRBJ1-5 and V is TRBV2, with a weak D call TRBD1 (6 bases). CDR1 SNHLY and CDR2 FYNNEI come from the germline V gene. V lost 1 base to trimming and J lost 0 bases, with 10 bases between them. This CDR3 is built from 16 residues. This CDR3 reads CASSEVGGGSNQPQHF. As DNA, the CDR3 is TGTGCCAGCAGTGAAGTAGGAGGGGGTAGCAATCAGCCCCAGCATTTT.

This sequence joins TRBV7-2 and TRBJ1-2; D uncertain. Trimming removed 1 base at V and 1 base at J, with 1 base between. The CDR3 is 12 residues long. Germline CDR1 is SGHTA and CDR2 is FQGNSA. Here the CDR3 reads CASSLDNYGYTF. For the CDR3, the DNA is TGTGCCAGCAGCTTAGATAACTATGGCTACACCTTC.

This clone was observed a handful of times. The chain uses TRBV11-2 and TRBJ2-3; no firm D call. Per the germline V gene, CDR1 is SGHAT and CDR2 is FQNNGV. V was pared by 3 bases and J by 1 base, with 8 bases between. CDR3 length equals 14 residues. CDR3 bases: TGTGCCAGCAGCTTGGATGGGGGCACAGATACGCAGTATTTT. Its translation: CASSLDGGTDTQYF.

V and J are TRBV7-2 and TRBJ1-3; D unresolved. The CDR3 has 16 amino acids. Germline V lookup: CDR1 SGHTA, CDR2 FQGNSA. Trimming cost V 2 bases and J 0 bases, with 11 bases left between them. This chain's CDR3 is CASSLSFVSSGNTIYF. Here the CDR3 DNA reads TGTGCCAGCAGCTTATCATTTGTGAGCTCTGGAAACACCATATATTTT.

CDR3 protein: CASSVARAATNEKLFF. The CDR3 DNA sequence: TGTGCCAGCAGCGTAGCAAGGGCTGCGACTAATGAAAAACTGTTTTTT. The chain couples TRBV9 to TRBJ1-4; no reliable D call. Germline CDR1 and CDR2: SGDLS and YYNGEE. Trimming removed 0 bases from V and 2 bases from J, with 11 bases in between. This CDR3 is built from 16 residues.

The chain combines TRBV9 with TRBJ2-5; 9 bases are shared with TRBD1. The CDR3 consists of 15 residues. Germline assignment: CDR1 SGDLS and CDR2 YYNGEE. Trimming at V came to 4 bases and at J to 5 bases, leaving 9 bases not matched to a gene. The CDR3 region is CASSTHRGPMETQYF. CDR3 coding DNA: TGTGCCAGCAGCACTCACAGGGGGCCTATGGAGACCCAGTACTTC.

This sequence joins TRBV6-1 and TRBJ1-1; the D gene is possibly TRBD1 (5 bases). CDR3 length equals 15 residues. With 7 bases removed from V and 1 base from J, the gap between germline ends came to 16 bases. The germline CDR1 and CDR2 sequences are MNHNS and SASEGT. In DNA form, the CDR3 reads TGTGCCAGCACCCCCCTTGGGGGGGGGAACACTGAAGCTTTCTTT. Amino acid sequence: CASTPLGGGNTEAFF.

The chain joins TRBV11-3 to TRBJ2-1; 10 bases fit TRBD1. Trimming at V came to 4 bases and at J to 4 bases, leaving 10 bases not matched to a gene. CDR1 is SGHNT, CDR2 YENEEA, per germline. The CDR3 is 17 amino acids. The CDR3 DNA sequence: TGTGCCAGCAGCTCCGGGACAGGGGCGATACCATACAATGAGCAGTTCTTC. Translated, it gives CASSSGTGAIPYNEQFF.

This rearrangement joins TRBV5-1 to TRBJ2-7; perhaps TRBD1 as D (6 bases). The CDR3 has 15 residues. Germline-derived CDR1 and CDR2 are SGHRS and YFSETQ. Trimming left V 3 bases short and J 4 bases short, with 17 bases between. The CDR3 DNA is TGCGCCAGCAGCTCGTTAACGGGACAAACTTACGAGCAGTACTTC. It is translated as CASSSLTGQTYEQYF.

The J gene is TRBJ1-1, the V gene TRBV28; 10 bases are shared with TRBD1. Germline assignment: CDR1 MDHEN and CDR2 SYDVKM. V lost 9 bases to trimming and J lost 6 bases; unmatched junction nucleotides: 7. This CDR3 region has 13 residues. The CDR3 DNA is TGTGCCAGGAAGACAGGGGGCGAAGCTGAAGCTTTCTTT. This gives the protein CARKTGGEAEAFF.

The chain's CDR3 is CASSETRHTEAFF. The CDR3 coding sequence is TGTGCCAGCAGTGAAACTCGGCACACTGAAGCTTTCTTT. V is TRBV6-1 and J is TRBJ1-1; unclear D gene. CDR3 length: 13 residues. The germline V and J ends were trimmed by 2 bases and 3 bases, with 7 bases remaining between them. Germline values: CDR1 MNHNS, CDR2 SASEGT.

V and J are TRBV6-5 and TRBJ1-6, with unresolved D. V lost 3 bases, J lost 0 bases, and 6 bases lay in between. Germline V gene data show CDR1 as MNHEY and CDR2 as SVGAGI. This CDR3 is 15 amino acids long. The CDR3 DNA sequence: TGTGCCAGCAGTTATGATTTCTCCTATAATTCACCCCTCCACTTT. Amino acids: CASSYDFSYNSPLHF.

The J gene is TRBJ1-1, the V gene TRBV2, with unresolved D. This CDR3 is built from 14 residues. From germline, CDR1 is SNHLY and CDR2 FYNNEI. The ends were cut back, 0 bases at V and 2 bases at J, with 7 bases in the middle. CDR3: CASSEARVNTEAFF. DNA of the CDR3: TGTGCCAGCAGTGAAGCGCGTGTAAACACTGAAGCTTTCTTT.

This chain links TRBV2 with TRBJ1-2, with D unresolved. CDR1 and CDR2 (germline): SNHLY, FYNNEI. The CDR3 has 13 amino acids. Trimming pared 6 bases from V and 2 bases from J, leaving 10 bases between. The CDR3 region is CASSRGGNYGYTF. CDR3 bases: TGTGCCAGCAGCCGGGGAGGGAACTATGGCTACACCTTC.

The V call is TRBV28, the J call TRBJ2-6; D may be TRBD1 or TRBD2 (5 bases each). Germline lookup yields CDR1 MDHEN and CDR2 SYDVKM. V was pared by 4 bases and J by 4 bases, with 17 bases between. This CDR3 comprises 17 residues. CDR3 sequence reads: CASSWVYGGSGANVLTF. The CDR3 DNA sequence: TGTGCCAGCAGTTGGGTCTATGGGGGATCCGGGGCCAACGTCCTGACTTTC.

The rearrangement links TRBV28 to TRBJ1-6; 9 bases match TRBD1. This CDR3 comprises 15 residues. Germline V gives CDR1 MDHEN, CDR2 SYDVKM. Trimming at V came to 3 bases and at J to 10 bases, leaving 7 bases not matched to a gene. CDR3 sequence: CASSFYGTGFSPLHF. In nucleotides, the CDR3 is TGTGCCAGCAGTTTCTATGGGACAGGGTTCTCACCCCTCCACTTT.

The V gene is TRBV18, the J gene TRBJ2-7, with D possibly matching TRBD1 (6 bases). The CDR3 has 17 amino acids. The V end lost 0 bases, the J end lost 5 bases, and 20 bases lay between the germline ends. The germline V gene encodes CDR1 KGHSH and CDR2 LQKENI. The CDR3 DNA reads as TGTGCCAGCTCACCACCGGAGACAGGTTTGGTACCGCACGAGCAGTACTTC. Translated: CASSPPETGLVPHEQYF.

The rearrangement links TRBV9 to TRBJ1-4, with TRBD1 identical over 8 bases. J lost 8 bases, V lost 4 bases, and 7 bases had no gene match. Per the germline V gene, CDR1 is SGDLS and CDR2 is YYNGEE. The length of the CDR3 is 14 residues. The CDR3 reads CASSRTGISEKLFF. The CDR3 bases are TGTGCCAGCAGCAGGACAGGGATCTCGGAAAAACTGTTTTTT.

The gene calls are TRBV11-3 and TRBJ2-7; D remains ambiguous. The length of the CDR3 is 11 residues. Trimming cost V 5 bases and J 6 bases, with 8 bases left between them. CDR1 and CDR2 (germline): SGHNT, YENEEA. CDR3 sequence reads: CASSGVVEQYF. The CDR3 bases are TGTGCCAGCAGCGGAGTGGTCGAGCAGTACTTC.

This rearrangement joins TRBV7-9 to TRBJ2-5, with D hard to call. V dropped 2 bases and J dropped 5 bases, with 9 bases sitting between them. Germline CDR1 SEHNR, CDR2 FQNEAQ (reference sequence). This CDR3 is built from 13 residues. CDR3 region: CASSLSGAETQYF. The DNA for the CDR3 is TGTGCCAGCAGCTTAAGTGGTGCGGAGACCCAGTACTTC.